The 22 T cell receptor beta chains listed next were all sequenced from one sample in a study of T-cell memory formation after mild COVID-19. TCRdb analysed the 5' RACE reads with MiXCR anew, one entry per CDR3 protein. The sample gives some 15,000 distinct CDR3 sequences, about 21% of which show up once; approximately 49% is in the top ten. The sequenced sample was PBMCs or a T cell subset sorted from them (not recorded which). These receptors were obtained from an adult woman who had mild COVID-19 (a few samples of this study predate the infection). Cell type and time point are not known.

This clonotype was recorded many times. The CDR3 loop is CASSFGQGLYEQYF. The CDR3 DNA follows: TGTGCCAGCAGTTTCGGCCAGGGCCTCTACGAGCAGTACTTC. The genes are TRBV12-3 or TRBV12-4 and TRBJ2-7; a weak D match, TRBD1 (5 bases). V was clipped by 3 bases and J by 3 bases, with 12 bases between them. The CDR3 is 14 amino acids.

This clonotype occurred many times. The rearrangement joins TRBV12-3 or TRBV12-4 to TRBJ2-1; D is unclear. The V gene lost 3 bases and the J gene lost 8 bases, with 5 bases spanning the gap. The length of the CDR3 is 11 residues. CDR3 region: CASSFIDEQFF. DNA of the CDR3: TGTGCCAGCAGTTTTATCGATGAGCAGTTCTTC.

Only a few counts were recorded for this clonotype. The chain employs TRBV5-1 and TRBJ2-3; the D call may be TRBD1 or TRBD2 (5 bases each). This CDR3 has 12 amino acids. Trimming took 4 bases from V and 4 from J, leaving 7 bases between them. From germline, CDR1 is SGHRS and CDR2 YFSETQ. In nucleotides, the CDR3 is TGCGCCAGCAGCCCGGGGCCAGATACGCAGTATTTT. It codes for CASSPGPDTQYF.

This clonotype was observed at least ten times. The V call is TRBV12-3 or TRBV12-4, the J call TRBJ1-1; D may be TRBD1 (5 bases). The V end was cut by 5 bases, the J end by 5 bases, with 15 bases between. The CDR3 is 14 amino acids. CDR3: CASSPGAGGTEAFF. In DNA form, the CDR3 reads TGTGCCAGCAGTCCCGGGGCGGGGGGAACTGAAGCTTTCTTT.

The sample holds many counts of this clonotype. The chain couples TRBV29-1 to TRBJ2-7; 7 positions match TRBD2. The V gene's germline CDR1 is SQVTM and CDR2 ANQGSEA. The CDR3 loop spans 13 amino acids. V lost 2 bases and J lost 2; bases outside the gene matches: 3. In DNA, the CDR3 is TGCAGCGTTGAACTAGCGGAGGCCTACGAGCAGTACTTC. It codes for CSVELAEAYEQYF.

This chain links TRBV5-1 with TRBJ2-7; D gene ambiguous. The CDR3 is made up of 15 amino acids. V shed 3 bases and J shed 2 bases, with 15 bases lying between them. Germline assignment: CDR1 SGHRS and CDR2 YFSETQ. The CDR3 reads CASSSHSSTTYEQYF. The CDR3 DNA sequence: TGCGCCAGCAGCTCCCACTCCTCCACGACCTACGAGCAGTACTTC.

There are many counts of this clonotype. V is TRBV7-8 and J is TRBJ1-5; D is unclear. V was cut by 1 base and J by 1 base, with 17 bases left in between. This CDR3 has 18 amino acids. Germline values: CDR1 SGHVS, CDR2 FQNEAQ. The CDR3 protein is CASSLGHPRGVSNQPQHF. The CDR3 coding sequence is TGTGCCAGCAGCTTAGGGCACCCAAGAGGAGTGAGCAATCAGCCCCAGCATTTT.

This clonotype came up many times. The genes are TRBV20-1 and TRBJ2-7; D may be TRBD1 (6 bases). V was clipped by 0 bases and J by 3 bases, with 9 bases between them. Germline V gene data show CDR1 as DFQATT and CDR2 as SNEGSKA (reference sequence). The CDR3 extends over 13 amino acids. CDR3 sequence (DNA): TGCAGTGCTAGAGAAGACAGGATCTACGAGCAGTACTTC. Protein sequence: CSAREDRIYEQYF.

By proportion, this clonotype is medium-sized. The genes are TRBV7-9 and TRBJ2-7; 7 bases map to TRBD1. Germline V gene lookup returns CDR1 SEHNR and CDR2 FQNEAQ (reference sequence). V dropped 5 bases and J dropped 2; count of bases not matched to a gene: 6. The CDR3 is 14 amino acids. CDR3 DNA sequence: TGTGCCAGCAGCCACTGGGACAGTCCCTACGAGCAGTACTTC. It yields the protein CASSHWDSPYEQYF. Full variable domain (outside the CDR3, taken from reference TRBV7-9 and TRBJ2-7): DTGVSQNPRHKITKRGQNVTFRCDPISEHNRLYWYRQTLGQGPEFLTYFQNEAQLEKSRLLSDRFSAERPKGSFSTLEIQRTEQGDSAMYLCASSHWDSPYEQYFGPGTRLTVT.

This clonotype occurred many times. CDR3 region: CASSGQGAFMNTEAFF. DNA of the CDR3: TGTGCCAGCAGTGGACAGGGGGCCTTCATGAACACTGAAGCTTTCTTT. This chain joins TRBV6-5 and TRBJ1-1, with TRBD1 identical over 11 bases. CDR3 length: 16 residues. V dropped 5 bases and J dropped 0; count of bases not matched to a gene: 5. Germline V gene lookup returns CDR1 MNHEY and CDR2 SVGAGI.

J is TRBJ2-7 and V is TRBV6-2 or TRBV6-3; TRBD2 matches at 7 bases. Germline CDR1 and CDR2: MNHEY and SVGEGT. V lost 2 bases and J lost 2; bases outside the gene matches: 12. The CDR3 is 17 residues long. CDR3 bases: TGTGCCAGCAGTTACGACAGCGGGGAGGCCGTAGCCTACGAGCAGTACTTC. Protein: CASSYDSGEAVAYEQYF.

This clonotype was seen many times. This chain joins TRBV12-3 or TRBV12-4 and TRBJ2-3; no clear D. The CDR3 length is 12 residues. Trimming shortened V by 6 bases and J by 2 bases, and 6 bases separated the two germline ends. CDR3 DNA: TGTGCCAGCAGCTCCGTCACAGATACGCAGTATTTT. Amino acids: CASSSVTDTQYF.

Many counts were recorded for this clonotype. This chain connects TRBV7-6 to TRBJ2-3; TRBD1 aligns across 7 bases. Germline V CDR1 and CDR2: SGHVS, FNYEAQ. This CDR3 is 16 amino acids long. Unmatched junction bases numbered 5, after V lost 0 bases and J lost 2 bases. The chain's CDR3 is CASSLASGQITDTQYF. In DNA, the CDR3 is TGTGCCAGCAGCTTAGCATCGGGACAGATCACAGATACGCAGTATTTT.

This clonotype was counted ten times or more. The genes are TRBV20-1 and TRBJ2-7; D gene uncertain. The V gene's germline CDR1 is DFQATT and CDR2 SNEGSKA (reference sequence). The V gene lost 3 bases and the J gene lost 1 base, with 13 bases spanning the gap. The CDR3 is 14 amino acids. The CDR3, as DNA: TGCAGTGCTAGTACATACTCCAGTTCCTACGAGCAGTACTTC. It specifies CSASTYSSSYEQYF.

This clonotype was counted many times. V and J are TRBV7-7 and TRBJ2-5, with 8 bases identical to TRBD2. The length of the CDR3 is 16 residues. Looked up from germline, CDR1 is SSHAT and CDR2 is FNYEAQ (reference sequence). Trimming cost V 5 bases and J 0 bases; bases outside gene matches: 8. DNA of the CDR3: TGTGCCAGCAGCCTAGGGCCGGGAGGGTACCAAGAGACCCAGTACTTC. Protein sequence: CASSLGPGGYQETQYF.

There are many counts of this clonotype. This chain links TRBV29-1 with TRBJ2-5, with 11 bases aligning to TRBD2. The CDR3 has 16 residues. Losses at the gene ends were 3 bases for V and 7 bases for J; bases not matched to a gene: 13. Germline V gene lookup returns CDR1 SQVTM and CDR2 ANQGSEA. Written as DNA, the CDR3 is TGCAGCGTTGATGGTGGGTTAGCGGGAGGGGAGCGGACCCAGTACTTC. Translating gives CSVDGGLAGGERTQYF.

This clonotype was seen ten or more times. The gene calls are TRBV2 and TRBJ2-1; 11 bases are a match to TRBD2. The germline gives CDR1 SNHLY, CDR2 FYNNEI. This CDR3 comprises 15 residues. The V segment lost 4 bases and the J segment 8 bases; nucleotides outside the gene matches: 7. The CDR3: CASSGLAGGWDEQFF. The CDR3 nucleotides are TGTGCCAGCAGTGGCTTAGCGGGAGGGTGGGATGAGCAGTTCTTC. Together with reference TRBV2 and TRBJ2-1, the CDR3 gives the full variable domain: EPEVTQTPSHQVTQMGQEVILRCVPISNHLYFYWYRQILGQKVEFLVSFYNNEISEKSEIFDDQFSVERPDGSNFTLKIRSTKLEDSAMYFCASSGLAGGWDEQFFGPGTRLTVL.

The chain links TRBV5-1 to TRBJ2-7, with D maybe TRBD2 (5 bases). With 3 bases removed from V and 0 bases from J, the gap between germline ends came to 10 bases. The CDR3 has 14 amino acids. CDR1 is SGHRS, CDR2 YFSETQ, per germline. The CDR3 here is CASSYRDISYEQYF. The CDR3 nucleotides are TGCGCCAGCAGCTACCGGGATATCTCCTACGAGCAGTACTTC. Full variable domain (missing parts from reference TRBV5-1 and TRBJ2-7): KAGVTQTPRYLIKTRGQQVTLSCSPISGHRSVSWYQQTPGQGLQFLFEYFSETQRNKGNFPGRFSGRQFSNSRSEMNVSTLELGDSALYLCASSYRDISYEQYFGPGTRLTVT.

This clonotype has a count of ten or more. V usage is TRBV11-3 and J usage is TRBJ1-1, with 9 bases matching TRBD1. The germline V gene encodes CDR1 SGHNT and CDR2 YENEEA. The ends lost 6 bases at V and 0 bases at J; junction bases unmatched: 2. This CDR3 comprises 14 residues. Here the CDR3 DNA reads TGTGCCAGCAGACAGGGGGCCATGAACACTGAAGCTTTCTTT. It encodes CASRQGAMNTEAFF.

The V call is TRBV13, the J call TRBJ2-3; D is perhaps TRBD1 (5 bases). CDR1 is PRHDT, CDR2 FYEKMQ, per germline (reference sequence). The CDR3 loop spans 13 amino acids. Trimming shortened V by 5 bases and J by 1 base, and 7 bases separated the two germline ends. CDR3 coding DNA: TGTGCCAGCAGCCGCAGGGGCACAGATACGCAGTATTTT. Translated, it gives CASSRRGTDTQYF. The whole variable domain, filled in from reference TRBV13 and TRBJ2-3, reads AAGVIQSPRHLIKEKRETATLKCYPIPRHDTVYWYQQGPGQDPQFLISFYEKMQSDKGSIPDRFSAQQFSDYHSELNMSSLELGDSALYFCASSRRGTDTQYFGPGTRLTVL.

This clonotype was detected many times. CDR3 sequence reads: CASSPLRQNTEAFF. CDR3 bases: TGCGCCAGCAGCCCCCTTAGACAGAACACTGAAGCTTTCTTT. J is TRBJ1-1 and V is TRBV5-1, with no clear D. Germline values: CDR1 SGHRS, CDR2 YFSETQ. CDR3 size: 14 residues. V lost 4 bases and J lost 1, with 11 bases in between.

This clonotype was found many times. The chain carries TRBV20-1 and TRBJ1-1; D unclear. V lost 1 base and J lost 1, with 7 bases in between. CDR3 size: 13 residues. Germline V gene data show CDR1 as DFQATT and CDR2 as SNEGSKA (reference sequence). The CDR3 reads CSARGLRNTEAFF. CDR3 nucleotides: TGCAGTGCTAGAGGACTGAGGAACACTGAAGCTTTCTTT.